This T cell receptor beta chain was sequenced in a study of human T cells and chemical hapten exposure. Study context: Subjects had 2% DPC placed on around 2 cm by around 2 cm of upper inner arm skin for sensitization. Study conclusions and caveats: Controls formed significantly fewer large CDR3 similarity clusters than expanded TCRs did. TCRs above 1 in 1000 frequency stayed constant with DPC sensitization.

Stated time point: patch test 1, 2 weeks after DPC sensitization. Indicated treatment: therapeutic diphenylcyclopropenone sensitization with weekly scalp DPC. Sample donors consisted of patients with alopecia, aged 18 to 70 years, who were suitable for DPC. Each CDR3 protein gets one entry after TCRdb re-called the RACE reads with MiXCR. Here the sample spans tens of thousands of distinct CDR3 sequences, under 9% being singletons. The CDR3 length is 14 residues. Trimming cost V 2 bases and J 10 bases, with 12 bases left between them. Germline V CDR1 and CDR2: KGHSH, LQKENI. With regard to this clonotype: The antigen is undetermined.

Sample: whole blood, taken in connection with sensitization to the hapten diphenylcyclopropenone (DPC). The genes are TRBV18 and TRBJ1-6; unclear D gene. The clonotype comes from a woman younger than 45 with alopecia areata. Some clones in this sample may be carry-over from other donors' samples. This CDR3 is CASSPNESSSPLHF. DNA for the CDR3: TGTGCCAGCTCACCAAACGAAAGTAGCTCACCCCTCCACTTT.